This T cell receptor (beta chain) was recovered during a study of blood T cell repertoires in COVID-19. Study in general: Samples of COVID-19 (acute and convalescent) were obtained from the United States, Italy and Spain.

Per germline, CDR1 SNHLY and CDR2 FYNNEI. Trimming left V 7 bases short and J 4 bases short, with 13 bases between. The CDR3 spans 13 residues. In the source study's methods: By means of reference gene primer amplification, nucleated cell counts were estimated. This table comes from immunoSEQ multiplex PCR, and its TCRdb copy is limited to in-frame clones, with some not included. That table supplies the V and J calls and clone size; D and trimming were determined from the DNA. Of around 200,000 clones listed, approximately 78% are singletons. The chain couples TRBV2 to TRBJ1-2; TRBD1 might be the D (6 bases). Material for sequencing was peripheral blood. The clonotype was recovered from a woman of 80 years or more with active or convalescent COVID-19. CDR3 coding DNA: TGTGCCAGCAACCTACAGGGTTCCTATGGCTACACCTTC. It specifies CASNLQGSYGYTF.